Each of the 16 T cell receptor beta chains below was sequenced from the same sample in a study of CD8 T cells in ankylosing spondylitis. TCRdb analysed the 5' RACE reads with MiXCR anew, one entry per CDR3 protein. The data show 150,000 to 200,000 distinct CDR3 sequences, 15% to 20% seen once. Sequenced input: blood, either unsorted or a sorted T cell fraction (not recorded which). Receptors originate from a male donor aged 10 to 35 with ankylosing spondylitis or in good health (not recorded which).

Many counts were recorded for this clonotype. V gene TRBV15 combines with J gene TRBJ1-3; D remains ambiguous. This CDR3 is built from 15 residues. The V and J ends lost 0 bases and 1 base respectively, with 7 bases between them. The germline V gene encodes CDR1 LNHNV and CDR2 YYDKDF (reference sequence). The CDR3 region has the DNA TGTGCCACCAGCAGAGATTACCAATCTGGAAACACCATATATTTT. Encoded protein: CATSRDYQSGNTIYF.

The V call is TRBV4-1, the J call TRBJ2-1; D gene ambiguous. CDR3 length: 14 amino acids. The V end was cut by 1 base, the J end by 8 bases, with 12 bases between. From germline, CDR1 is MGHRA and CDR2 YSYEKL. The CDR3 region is CASSQAVRPHEQFF. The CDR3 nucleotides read TGCGCCAGCAGCCAAGCGGTCAGACCCCATGAGCAGTTCTTC.

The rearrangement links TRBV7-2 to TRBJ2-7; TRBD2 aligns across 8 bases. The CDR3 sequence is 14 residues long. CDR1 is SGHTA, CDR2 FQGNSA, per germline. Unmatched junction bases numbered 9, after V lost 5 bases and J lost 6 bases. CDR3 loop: CASSQRGSGAEQYF. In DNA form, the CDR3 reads TGTGCCAGCAGCCAACGAGGTAGCGGGGCCGAGCAGTACTTC. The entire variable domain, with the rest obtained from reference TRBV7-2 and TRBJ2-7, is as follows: GAGVSQSPSNKVTEKGKDVELRCDPISGHTALYWYRQSLGQGLEFLIYFQGNSAPDKSGLPSDRFSAERTGGSVSTLTIQRTQQEDSAVYLCASSQRGSGAEQYFGPGTRLTVT.

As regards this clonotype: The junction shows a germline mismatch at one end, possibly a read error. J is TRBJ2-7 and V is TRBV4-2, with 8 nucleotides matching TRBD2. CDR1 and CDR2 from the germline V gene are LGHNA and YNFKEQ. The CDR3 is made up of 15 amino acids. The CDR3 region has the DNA TGTGCCAGCAACCAACGAGCGGGAGTGGTCTACGAGCAGTACTTC. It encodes CASNQRAGVVYEQYF.

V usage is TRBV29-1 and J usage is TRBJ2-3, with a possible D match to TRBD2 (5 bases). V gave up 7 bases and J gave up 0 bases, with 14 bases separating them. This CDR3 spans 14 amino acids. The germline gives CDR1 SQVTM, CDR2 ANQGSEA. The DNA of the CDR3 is TGCAGCGGCGGGCCCCTTCAAAGCACAGATACGCAGTATTTT. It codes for CSGGPLQSTDTQYF.

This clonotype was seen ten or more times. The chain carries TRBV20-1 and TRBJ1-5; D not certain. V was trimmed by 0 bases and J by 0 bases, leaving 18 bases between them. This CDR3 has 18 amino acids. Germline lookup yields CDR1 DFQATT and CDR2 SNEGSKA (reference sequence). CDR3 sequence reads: CSARDPFVRRDSNQPQHF. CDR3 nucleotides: TGCAGTGCTAGAGATCCCTTTGTCAGGCGGGATAGCAATCAGCCCCAGCATTTT.

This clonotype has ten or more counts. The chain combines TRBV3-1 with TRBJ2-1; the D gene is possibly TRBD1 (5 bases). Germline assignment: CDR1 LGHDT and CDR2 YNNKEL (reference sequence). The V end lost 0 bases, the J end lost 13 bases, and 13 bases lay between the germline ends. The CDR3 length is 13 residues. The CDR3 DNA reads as TGTGCCAGCAGCCAAGATTGGGGCATCCCCCAGTTCTTC. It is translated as CASSQDWGIPQFF.

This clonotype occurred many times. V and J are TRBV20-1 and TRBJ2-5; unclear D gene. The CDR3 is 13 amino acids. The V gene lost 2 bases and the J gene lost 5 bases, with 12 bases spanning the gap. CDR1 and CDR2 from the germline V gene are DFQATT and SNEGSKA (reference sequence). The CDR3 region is CSARFGPAETQYF. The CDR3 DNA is TGCAGTGCTAGATTCGGGCCGGCGGAGACCCAGTACTTC.

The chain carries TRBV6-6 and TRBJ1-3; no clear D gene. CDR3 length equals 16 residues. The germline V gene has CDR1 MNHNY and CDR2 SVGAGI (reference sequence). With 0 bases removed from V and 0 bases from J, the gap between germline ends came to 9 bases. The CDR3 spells CASSYSNQLSGNTIYF. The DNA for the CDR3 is TGTGCCAGCAGTTACTCGAACCAGCTCTCTGGAAACACCATATATTTT.

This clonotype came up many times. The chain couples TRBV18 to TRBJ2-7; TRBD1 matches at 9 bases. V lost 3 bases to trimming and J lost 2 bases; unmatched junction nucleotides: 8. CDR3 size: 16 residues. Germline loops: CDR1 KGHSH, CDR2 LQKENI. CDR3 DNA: TGTGCCAGCTCACCGAAAACCGGGACAGGGACCTACGAGCAGTACTTC. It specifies CASSPKTGTGTYEQYF.

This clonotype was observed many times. In nucleotides, the CDR3 is TGTGCCAGCATGGACATCTTAAATGAAAAACTGTTTTTT. Translating gives CASMDILNEKLFF. V is TRBV2 and J is TRBJ1-4; weak D call: TRBD1 (5 bases). Germline CDR1 reads SNHLY; CDR2 reads FYNNEI. Trimming left V 7 bases short and J 5 bases short, with 11 bases between. The CDR3 extends over 13 amino acids.

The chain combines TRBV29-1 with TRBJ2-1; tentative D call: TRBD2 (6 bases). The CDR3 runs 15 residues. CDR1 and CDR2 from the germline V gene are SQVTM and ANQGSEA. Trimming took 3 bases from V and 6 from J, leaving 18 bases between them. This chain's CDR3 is CSVDLGGYSLNEQFF. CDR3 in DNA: TGCAGCGTTGATCTTGGGGGGTACTCACTCAATGAGCAGTTCTTC.

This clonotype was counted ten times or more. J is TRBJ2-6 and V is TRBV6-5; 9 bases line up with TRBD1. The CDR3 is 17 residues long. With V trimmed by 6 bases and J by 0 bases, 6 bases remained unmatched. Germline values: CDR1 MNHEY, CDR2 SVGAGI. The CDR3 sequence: CASRRQGVSSGANVLTF. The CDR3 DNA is TGTGCCAGCAGACGACAGGGGGTGAGCTCTGGGGCCAACGTCCTGACTTTC.

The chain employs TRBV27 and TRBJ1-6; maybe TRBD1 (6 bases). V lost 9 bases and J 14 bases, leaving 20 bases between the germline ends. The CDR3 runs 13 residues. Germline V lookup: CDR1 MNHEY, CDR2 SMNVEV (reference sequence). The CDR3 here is CASRIEGGWSLHF. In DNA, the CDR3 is TGTGCCAGTAGGATAGAAGGGGGGTGGTCCCTCCACTTT.

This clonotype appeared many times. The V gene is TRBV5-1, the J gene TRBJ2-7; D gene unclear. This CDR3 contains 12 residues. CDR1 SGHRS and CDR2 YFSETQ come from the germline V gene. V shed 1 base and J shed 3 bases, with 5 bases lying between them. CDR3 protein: CASSLSVYEQYF. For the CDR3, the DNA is TGCGCCAGCAGCTTGTCTGTCTACGAGCAGTACTTC.

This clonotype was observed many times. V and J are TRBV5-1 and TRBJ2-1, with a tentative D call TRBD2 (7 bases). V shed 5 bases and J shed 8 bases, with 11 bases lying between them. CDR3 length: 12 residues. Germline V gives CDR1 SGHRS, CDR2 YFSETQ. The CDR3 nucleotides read TGCGCCAGCAGGGGGGGGGGCGATGAGCAGTTCTTC. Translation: CASRGGGDEQFF.